These T cell receptor beta chains were read from a single sample in a study of CD8+ T cells in alopecia areata. Here immunoSEQ multiplex PCR was the method, and the copy in TCRdb shows in-frame clones only, minus some. Among some 170,000 clones listed, about 63% were seen once. Specimen: CD4+ T cells sorted from blood, collected at week 0. These receptors were collected from a human donor with alopecia areata. CDR3s leave out the opening cysteine and the closing phenylalanine or tryptophan. Each record gives: CDR3 length, V gene, CDR3 protein.

12 | TRBV7-9 | ASSSGTVSYEQY
8 | TRBV25-1 | ASSEETQY
13 | TRBV5-6 | ASSRGGSGANVLT
16 | TRBV10-2 | ASSESGGGGLMNTEAF
13 | TRBV28 | ASSLRTARSSKQY
12 | TRBV6-5 | ASTDPGTGGIQY
13 | TRBV4-1 | ASSQELAGFNEQF
12 | TRBV30 | AWSVRDRGWIAF
11 | TRBV15 | ATSRDPPDTQY
11 | TRBV28 | ASSLMSVTEAF
13 | TRBV18 | ASSPPRRGNNIQY
10 | TRBV28 | ASTFDSAEAF